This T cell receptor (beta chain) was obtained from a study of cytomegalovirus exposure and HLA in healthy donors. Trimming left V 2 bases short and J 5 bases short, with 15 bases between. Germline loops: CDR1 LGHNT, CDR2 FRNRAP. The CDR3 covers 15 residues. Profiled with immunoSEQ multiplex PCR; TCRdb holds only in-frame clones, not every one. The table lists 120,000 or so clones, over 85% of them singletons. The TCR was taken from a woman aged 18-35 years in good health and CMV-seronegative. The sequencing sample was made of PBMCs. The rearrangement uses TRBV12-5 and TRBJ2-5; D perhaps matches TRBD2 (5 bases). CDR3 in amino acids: CASGLPPPSNETQYF. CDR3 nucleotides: TGTGCTAGTGGTTTGCCCCCCCCTAGCAATGAGACCCAGTACTTC.